The clone carrying this T cell receptor (beta chain) was seen a handful of times. Its antigen remains unidentified. One junction end disagrees with the germline gene, perhaps due to a read error. This sample is drawn from a study of blood T cells in healthy people across ages. Study-wide points: CMV status of donors was not determined, possibly confounding expanded clonotype changes.

A second PCR of about 7 to 12 cycles used a sample-barcoded 5' primer and a J-beta primer mix. Each cDNA molecule was tagged by a template-switch adaptor that had 12 random nucleotides. MiXCR, run by TCRdb on the 5' RACE reads, gives a single entry per CDR3 protein. The table lists over 450,000 distinct CDR3 sequences, approximately 25% of them singletons. These data are also associated with another study on T cells of mothers and their children.

The sequenced sample consisted of blood. The sequence was obtained from a boy between 5 and 17 years old in good health.

The CDR3: CASSSTEAGEKFF. DNA for the CDR3: TGTGCTAGCAGCTCTACCGAAGCGGGTGAAAAGTTCTTC. The V call is TRBV7-7, the J call TRBJ2-1, with D possibly being TRBD2 (6 bases). CDR1 is SSHAT and CDR2 is FNYEAQ in the germline V gene (reference sequence). This CDR3 spans 13 amino acids.